This T cell receptor (beta chain) was profiled in a study of early T cells in non-severe SARS-CoV-2 infection. TCRdb recomputed calls from the 5' RACE reads with MiXCR, one row per CDR3 protein. Of approximately 71,000 distinct CDR3 sequences listed, around 15% are singletons. A note on this clonotype: The antigen is not known.

General study points: Private and CD4 specificities were missed by VDJdb matching, which favored anti-spike CD8 responses.

Germline V lookup: CDR1 DFQATT, CDR2 SNEGSKA (reference sequence). V gave up 3 bases and J gave up 1 base; unmatched junction bases: 6. The CDR3 covers 16 residues. The receptor was derived from an adult who was a healthcare worker with PCR-confirmed SARS-CoV-2 infection or an uninfected control (not recorded which). The sequencing sample was made of whole blood. This chain connects TRBV20-1 to TRBJ2-1, with 10 bases fitting TRBD2. In DNA form, the CDR3 reads TGCAGTGCTAGGTCTAGCGGGGGAGCATCCTACAATGAGCAGTTCTTC. This sequence encodes CSARSSGGASYNEQFF.